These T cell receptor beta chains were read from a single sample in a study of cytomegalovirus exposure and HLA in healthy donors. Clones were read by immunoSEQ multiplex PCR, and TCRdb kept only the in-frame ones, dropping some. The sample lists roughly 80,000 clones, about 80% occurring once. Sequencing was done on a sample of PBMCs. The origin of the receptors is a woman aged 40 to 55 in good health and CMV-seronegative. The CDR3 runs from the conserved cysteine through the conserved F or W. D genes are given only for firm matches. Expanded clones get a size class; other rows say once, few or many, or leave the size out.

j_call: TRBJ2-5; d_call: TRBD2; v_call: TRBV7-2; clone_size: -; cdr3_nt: TGTGCCAGCAGCTTAGGACTAGCGGCCCAAGAGACCCAGTACTTC; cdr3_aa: CASSLGLAAQETQYF
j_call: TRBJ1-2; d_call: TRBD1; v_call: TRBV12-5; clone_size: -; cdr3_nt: TGTGCTAGTGGTCTGTCAACCGGGACAGGGGGCCATGGCTACACCTTC; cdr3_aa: CASGLSTGTGGHGYTF
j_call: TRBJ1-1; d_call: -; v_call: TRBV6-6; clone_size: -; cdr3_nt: TGTGCCAGCAGTTACGGAACAGAGAACACTGAAGCTTTCTTT; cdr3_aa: CASSYGTENTEAFF
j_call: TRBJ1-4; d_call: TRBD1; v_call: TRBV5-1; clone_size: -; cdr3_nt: TGCGCCAGCAGACTGGACAGGGGCAATAATGAAAAACTGTTTTTT; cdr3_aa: CASRLDRGNNEKLFF
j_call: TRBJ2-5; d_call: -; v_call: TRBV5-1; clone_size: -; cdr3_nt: TGCGCCAGCAGCGCGTTGGGGGCCCCCCAAGAGACCCAGTACTTC; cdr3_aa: CASSALGAPQETQYF
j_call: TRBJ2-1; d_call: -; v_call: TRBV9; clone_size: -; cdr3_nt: TGTGCCAGCAGCGTAACCGGGAATACCTACAATGAGCAGTTCTTC; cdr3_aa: CASSVTGNTYNEQFF
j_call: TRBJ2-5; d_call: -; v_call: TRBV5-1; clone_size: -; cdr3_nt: TGCGCCAGCAGCTCCTCGGCGGGTGGGGAGACCCAGTACTTC; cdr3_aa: CASSSSAGGETQYF
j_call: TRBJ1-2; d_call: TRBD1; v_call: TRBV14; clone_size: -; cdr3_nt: TGTGCCAGCAGCCCCCTCGGGACAGGGGTAGGTGGCTATGGCTACACCTTC; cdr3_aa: CASSPLGTGVGGYGYTF
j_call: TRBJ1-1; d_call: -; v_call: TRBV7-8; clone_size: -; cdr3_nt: TGTGCCAGCAGCGCCTCACAGGGTTCCACTGAAGCTTTCTTT; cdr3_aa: CASSASQGSTEAFF
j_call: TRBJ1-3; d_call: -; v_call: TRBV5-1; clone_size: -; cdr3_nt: TGCGCCAGCAGCTCGACTGAAGGACTGTACTCTGGAAACACCATATATTTT; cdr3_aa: CASSSTEGLYSGNTIYF
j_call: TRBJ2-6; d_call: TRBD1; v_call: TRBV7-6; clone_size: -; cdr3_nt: TGTGCCAGCAGCTTGGAACCGGGACAGGCGACCTCTGGGGCCAACGTCCTGACTTTC; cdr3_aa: CASSLEPGQATSGANVLTF
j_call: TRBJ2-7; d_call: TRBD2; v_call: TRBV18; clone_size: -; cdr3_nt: TGTGCCAGCTCACGCGATAGGGGCGGGAGTTATGCCGAGCAGTACTTC; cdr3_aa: CASSRDRGGSYAEQYF
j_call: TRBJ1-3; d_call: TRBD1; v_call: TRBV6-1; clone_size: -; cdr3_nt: TGTGCCAGCAGTGTACAGGGGTCTGGAAACACCATATATTTT; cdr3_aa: CASSVQGSGNTIYF
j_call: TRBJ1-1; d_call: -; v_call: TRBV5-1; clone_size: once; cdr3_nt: TGCGCCAGCAGCTTGGAAACATCAAACACTGAAGCTTTCTTT; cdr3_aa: CASSLETSNTEAFF
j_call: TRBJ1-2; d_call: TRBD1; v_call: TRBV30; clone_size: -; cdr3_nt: TGTGCCTGGAGTCCTGGACAGGGGGGCGCTCTCCTCTATGGCTACACCTTC; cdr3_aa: CAWSPGQGGALLYGYTF
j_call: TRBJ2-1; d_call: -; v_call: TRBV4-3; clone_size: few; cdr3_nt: TGCGCCAGCAGTTACAGGACGGCCTCCAATGAGCAGTTCTTC; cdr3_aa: CASSYRTASNEQFF
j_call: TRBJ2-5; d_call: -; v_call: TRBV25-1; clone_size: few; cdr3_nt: TGTGCCAGCAGTGCGAAGGGAGGCCAAGAGACCCAGTACTTC; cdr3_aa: CASSAKGGQETQYF
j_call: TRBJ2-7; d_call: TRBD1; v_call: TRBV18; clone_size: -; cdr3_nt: TGTGCCAGCTCACGAGAGACAGGGAAATTCTACGAGCAGTACTTC; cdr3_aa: CASSRETGKFYEQYF
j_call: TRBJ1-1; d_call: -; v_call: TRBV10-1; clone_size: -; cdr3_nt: TGCGCCAGCAGCGAGCAGGTGAACACTGAAGCTTTCTTT; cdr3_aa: CASSEQVNTEAFF
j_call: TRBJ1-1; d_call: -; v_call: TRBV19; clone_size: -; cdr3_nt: TGTGCCAGCTCCTATTGGGGGGTGAACACTGAAGCTTTCTTT; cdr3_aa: CASSYWGVNTEAFF
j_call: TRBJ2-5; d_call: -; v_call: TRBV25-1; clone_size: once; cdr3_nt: TGTGCCAGCACCGACCAAGAGACCCAGTACTTC; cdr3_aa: CASTDQETQYF
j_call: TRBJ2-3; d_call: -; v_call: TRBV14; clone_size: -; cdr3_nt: TGTGCCAGCAGCTTAAAACTCACAGATACGCAGTATTTT; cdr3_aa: CASSLKLTDTQYF
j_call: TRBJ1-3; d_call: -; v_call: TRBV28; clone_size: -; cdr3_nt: TGTGCCAGCAGTTTATCTGGGACAATAGGAAACACCATATATTTT; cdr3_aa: CASSLSGTIGNTIYF
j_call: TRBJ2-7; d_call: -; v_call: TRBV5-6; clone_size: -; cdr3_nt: TGTGCCAGCAGCTTGGACAGGGTTCTGAGCGAGCAGTACTTC; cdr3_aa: CASSLDRVLSEQYF
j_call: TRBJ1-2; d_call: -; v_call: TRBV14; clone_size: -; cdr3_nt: TGTGCCAGCAGCCCCCGCGGTCTGGGCTATGGCTACACCTTC; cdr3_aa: CASSPRGLGYGYTF
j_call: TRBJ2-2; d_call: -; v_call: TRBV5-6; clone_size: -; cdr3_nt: TGTGCCAGCTACCTGAACCACAGGGCCACCACCGGGGAGCTGTTTTTT; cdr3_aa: CASYLNHRATTGELFF
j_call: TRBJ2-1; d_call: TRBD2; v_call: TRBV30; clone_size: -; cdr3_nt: TGTGCCTGTTCAAGACTAGCGGGAGGGCGTGAGCAGTTCTTC; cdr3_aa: CACSRLAGGREQFF
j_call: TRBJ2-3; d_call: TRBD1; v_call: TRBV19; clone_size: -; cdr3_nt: TGTGCCAGTAGTCCGAGACAGGGGAGCACAGATACGCAGTATTTT; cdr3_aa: CASSPRQGSTDTQYF
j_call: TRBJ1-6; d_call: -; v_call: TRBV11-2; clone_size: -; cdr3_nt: TGTGCCAGCAGCTTATGGAGTGAGAGGGCACGGGAGGGTTCACCCCTCCACTTT; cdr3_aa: CASSLWSERAREGSPLHF
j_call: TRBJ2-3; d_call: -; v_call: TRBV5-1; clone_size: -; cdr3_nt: TGCGCCAGCAGCTTGTGGACAGAGGGTACGCAGTATTTT; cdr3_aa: CASSLWTEGTQYF
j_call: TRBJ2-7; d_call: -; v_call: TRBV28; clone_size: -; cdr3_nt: TGTGCCAGCAGTTTGAGTGGGAGTTTCTACGAGCAGTACTTC; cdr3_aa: CASSLSGSFYEQYF
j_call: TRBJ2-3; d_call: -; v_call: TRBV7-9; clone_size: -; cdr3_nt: TGTGCCAGCAGCTTAGGGGACTCTTGTACGCAGTATTTT; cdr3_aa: CASSLGDSCTQYF
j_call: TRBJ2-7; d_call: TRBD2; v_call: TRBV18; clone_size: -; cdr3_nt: TGTGCCAGCTCACCGGGACTAGCGGGGCTCAGCTCCTACGAGCAGTACTTC; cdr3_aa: CASSPGLAGLSSYEQYF
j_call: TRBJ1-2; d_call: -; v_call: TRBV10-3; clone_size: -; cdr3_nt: TGTGCCATCAGTGAGGGGGGCCAGGGACATGGCTACACCTTC; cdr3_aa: CAISEGGQGHGYTF
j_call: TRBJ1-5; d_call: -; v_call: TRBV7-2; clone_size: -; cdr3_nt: TGTGCCAGCAGTAGAGACATGGGTTCGAGCAATCAGCCCCAGCATTTT; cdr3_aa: CASSRDMGSSNQPQHF
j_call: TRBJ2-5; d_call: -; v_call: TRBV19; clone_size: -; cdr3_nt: TGTGCCAGTAGTATAGGGGGGCTAGCTCCCCAAGAGACCCAGTACTTC; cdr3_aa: CASSIGGLAPQETQYF
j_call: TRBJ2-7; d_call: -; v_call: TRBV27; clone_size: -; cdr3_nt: TGTGCCAGCAGTTTATCGGTTCCCCGCGACGAGCAGTACTTC; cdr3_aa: CASSLSVPRDEQYF
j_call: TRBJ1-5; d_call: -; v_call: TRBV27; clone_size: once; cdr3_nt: TGTGCCAGCAGTTTATCCCTCTTGAGCAATCAGCCCCAGCATTTT; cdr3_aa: CASSLSLLSNQPQHF
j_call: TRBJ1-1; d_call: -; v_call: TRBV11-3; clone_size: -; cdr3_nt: TGTGCCAGCAGCTTCTCAGGGAACACTGAAGCTTTCTTT; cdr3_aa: CASSFSGNTEAFF
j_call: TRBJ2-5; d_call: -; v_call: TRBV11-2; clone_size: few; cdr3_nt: TGTGCCAGCAGCCTATCTCGAGAGACCCAGTACTTC; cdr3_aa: CASSLSRETQYF
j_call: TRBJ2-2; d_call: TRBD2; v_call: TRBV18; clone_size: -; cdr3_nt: TGTGCCAGCTCACTACCGACGGGAGGGGTTACCGGGGAGCTGTTTTTT; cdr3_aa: CASSLPTGGVTGELFF
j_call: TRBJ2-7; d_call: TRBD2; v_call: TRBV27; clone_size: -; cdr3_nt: TGTGCCAGCAGCCGACCAAGGACTAGCGGGAGCTCCTACGAGCAGTACTTC; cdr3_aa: CASSRPRTSGSSYEQYF